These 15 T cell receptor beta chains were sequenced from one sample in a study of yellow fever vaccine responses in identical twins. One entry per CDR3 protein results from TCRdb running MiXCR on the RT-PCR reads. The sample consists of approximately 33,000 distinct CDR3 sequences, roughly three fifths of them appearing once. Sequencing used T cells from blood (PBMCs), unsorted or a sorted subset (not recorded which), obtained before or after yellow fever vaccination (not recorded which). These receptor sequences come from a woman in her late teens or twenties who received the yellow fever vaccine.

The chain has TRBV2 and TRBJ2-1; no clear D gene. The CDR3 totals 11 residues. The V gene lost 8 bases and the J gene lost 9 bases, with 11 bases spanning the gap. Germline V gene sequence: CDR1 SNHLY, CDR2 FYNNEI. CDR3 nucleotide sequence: TGTGCCAGCCGTGGAGCTGTTGAGCAGTTCTTC. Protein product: CASRGAVEQFF.

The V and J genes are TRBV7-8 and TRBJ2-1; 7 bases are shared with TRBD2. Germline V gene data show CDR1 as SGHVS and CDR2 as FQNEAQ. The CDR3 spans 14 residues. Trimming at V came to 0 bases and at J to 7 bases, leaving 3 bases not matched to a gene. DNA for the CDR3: TGTGCCAGCAGCTTAGCGGGGGGGTGGAATGAGCAGTTCTTC. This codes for CASSLAGGWNEQFF.

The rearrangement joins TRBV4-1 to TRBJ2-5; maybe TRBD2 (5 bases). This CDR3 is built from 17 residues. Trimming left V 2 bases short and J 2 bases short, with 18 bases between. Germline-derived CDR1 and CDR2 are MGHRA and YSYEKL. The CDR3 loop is CASSQHSGVGPQETQYF. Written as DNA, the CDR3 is TGCGCCAGCAGCCAACACTCCGGGGTGGGCCCTCAAGAGACCCAGTACTTC.

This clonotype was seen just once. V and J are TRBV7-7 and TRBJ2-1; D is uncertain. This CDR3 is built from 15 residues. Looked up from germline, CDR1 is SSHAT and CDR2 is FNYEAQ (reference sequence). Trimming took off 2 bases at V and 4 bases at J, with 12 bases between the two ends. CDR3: CASSLSANLYNEQFF. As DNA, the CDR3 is TGTGCCAGCAGCTTAAGTGCGAATCTTTACAATGAGCAGTTCTTC. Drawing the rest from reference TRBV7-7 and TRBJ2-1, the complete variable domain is GAGVSQSPRYKVTKRGQDVTLRCDPISSHATLYWYQQALGQGPEFLTYFNYEAQPDKSGLPSDRFSAERPEGSISTLTIQRTEQRDSAMYRCASSLSANLYNEQFFGPGTRLTVL.

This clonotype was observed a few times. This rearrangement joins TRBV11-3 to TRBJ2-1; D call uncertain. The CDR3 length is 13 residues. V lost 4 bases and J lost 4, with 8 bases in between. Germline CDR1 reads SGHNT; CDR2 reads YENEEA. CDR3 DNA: TGTGCCAGCAGCTCCAACGGGTACAATGAGCAGTTCTTC. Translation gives CASSSNGYNEQFF. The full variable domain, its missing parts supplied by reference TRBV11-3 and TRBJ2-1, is EAGVVQSPRYKIIEKKQPVAFWCNPISGHNTLYWYLQNLGQGPELLIRYENEEAVDDSQLPKDRFSAERLKGVDSTLKIQPAELGDSAVYLCASSSNGYNEQFFGPGTRLTVL.

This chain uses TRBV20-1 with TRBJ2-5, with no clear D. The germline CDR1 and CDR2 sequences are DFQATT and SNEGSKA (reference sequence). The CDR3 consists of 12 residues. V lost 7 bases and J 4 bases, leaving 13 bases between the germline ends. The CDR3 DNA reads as TGCAGTGTTCGGACCGGGTCAGAGACCCAGTACTTC. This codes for CSVRTGSETQYF.

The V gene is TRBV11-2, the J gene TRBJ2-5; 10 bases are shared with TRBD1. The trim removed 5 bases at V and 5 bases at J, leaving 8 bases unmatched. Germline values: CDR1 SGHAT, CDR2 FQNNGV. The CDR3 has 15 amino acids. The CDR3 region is CASSLPTGGVETQYF. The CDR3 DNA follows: TGTGCCAGCAGCCTTCCGACAGGGGGCGTGGAGACCCAGTACTTC.

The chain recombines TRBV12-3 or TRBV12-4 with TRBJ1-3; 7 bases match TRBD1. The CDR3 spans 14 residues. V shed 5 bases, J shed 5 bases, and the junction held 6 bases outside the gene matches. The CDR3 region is CASSRQGMRNTIYF. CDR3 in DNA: TGTGCCAGCAGTCGACAGGGTATGAGAAACACCATATATTTT.

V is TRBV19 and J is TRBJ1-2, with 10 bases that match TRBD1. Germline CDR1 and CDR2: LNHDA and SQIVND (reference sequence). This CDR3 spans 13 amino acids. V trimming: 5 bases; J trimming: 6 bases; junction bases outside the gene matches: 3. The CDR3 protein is CASSVGTGDGYTF. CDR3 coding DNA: TGTGCCAGTAGTGTCGGGACAGGGGATGGCTACACCTTC.

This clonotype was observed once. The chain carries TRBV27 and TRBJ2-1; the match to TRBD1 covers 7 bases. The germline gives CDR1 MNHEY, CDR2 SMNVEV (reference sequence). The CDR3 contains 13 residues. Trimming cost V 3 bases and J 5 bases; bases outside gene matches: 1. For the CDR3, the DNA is TGTGCCAGCAGTTTGACAGGGAACAATGAGCAGTTCTTC. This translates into CASSLTGNNEQFF.

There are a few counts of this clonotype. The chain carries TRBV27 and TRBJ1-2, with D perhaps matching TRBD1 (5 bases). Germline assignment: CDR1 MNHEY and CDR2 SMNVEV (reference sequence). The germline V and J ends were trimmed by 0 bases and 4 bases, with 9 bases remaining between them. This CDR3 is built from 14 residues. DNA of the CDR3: TGTGCCAGCAGTTTATCGAGGGGCCCCTATGGCTACACCTTC. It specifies CASSLSRGPYGYTF.

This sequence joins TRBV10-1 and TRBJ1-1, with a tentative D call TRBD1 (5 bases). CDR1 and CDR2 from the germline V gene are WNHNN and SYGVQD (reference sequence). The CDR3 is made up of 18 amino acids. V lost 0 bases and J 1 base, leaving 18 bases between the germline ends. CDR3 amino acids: CASSESKGSGYGNTEAFF. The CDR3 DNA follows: TGCGCCAGCAGTGAGTCGAAGGGTTCAGGGTATGGGAACACTGAAGCTTTCTTT.

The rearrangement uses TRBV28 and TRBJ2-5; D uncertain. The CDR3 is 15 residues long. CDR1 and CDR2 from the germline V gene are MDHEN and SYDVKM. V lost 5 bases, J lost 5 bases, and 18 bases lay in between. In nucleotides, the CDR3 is TGTGCCAGCAGTCCCGATCCCACTTTCACCGAGACCCAGTACTTC. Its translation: CASSPDPTFTETQYF.

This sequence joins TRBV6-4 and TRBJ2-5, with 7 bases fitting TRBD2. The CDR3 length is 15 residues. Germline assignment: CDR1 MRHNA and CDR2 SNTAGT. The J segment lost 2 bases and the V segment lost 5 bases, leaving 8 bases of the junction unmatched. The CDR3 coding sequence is TGTGCCAGCAGTAACGCAGCGGGACCACAAGAGACCCAGTACTTC. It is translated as CASSNAAGPQETQYF.

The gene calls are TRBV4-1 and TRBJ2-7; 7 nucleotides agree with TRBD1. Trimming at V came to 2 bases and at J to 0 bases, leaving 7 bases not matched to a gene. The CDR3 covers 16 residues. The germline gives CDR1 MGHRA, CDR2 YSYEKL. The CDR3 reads CASSQLGGPSSYEQYF. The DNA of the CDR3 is TGCGCCAGCAGCCAACTAGGGGGCCCTAGCTCCTACGAGCAGTACTTC.